These 9 T cell receptor beta chains originate from one sample sequenced in a study of T cell repertoires in cytomegalovirus infection. TCRdb used MiXCR to reprocess the reads, holding one entry per CDR3 protein. The sample carries 680,000 or so distinct CDR3 sequences, less than 40% recorded once. Specimen: PBMCs. The receptors stem from a human donor in good health (CMV status not recorded). Some clones in this sample may be carry-over from other donors' samples.

The chain uses TRBV7-6 and TRBJ2-7, with 8 bases aligning to TRBD1. V dropped 5 bases and J dropped 6; count of bases not matched to a gene: 6. Germline CDR1 reads SGHVS; CDR2 reads FNYEAQ. This CDR3 has 13 amino acids. CDR3 nucleotide sequence: TGTGCCAGCAGCGTATCAGGGGGCGGCGAGCAGTACTTC. This gives the protein CASSVSGGGEQYF. The full variable domain, in which reference TRBV7-6 and TRBJ2-7 provide the parts outside the CDR3, is GAGVSQSPRYKVTKRGQDVALRCDPISGHVSLYWYRQALGQGPEFLTYFNYEAQQDKSGLPNDRFSAERPEGSISTLTIQRTEQRDSAMYRCASSVSGGGEQYFGPGTRLTVT.

This clonotype occurred a few times. The rearrangement uses TRBV10-3 and TRBJ1-5; 7 positions agree with TRBD1. V lost 3 bases and J lost 2; bases outside the gene matches: 4. This CDR3 is 15 amino acids long. Germline CDR1 ENHRY, CDR2 SYGVKD. The CDR3 spells CAISDRGVGNQPQHF. The CDR3 coding sequence is TGTGCCATCAGTGACAGGGGGGTGGGCAATCAGCCCCAGCATTTT.

V usage is TRBV11-2 and J usage is TRBJ2-7, with 7 nucleotides matching TRBD1. V was pared by 4 bases and J by 10 bases, with 7 bases of the junction left unmatched. In germline, CDR1 is SGHAT, CDR2 FQNNGV. This CDR3 region has 12 residues. This CDR3 reads CASSSPGQLQYF. The DNA of the CDR3 is TGTGCCAGCAGCTCCCCGGGACAGCTTCAGTACTTC.

The CDR3 sequence: CSVEPGRFGETQYF. The DNA for the CDR3 is TGCAGCGTTGAACCCGGGAGGTTCGGGGAGACCCAGTACTTC. The chain joins TRBV29-1 to TRBJ2-5, with 7 bases fitting TRBD2. The length of the CDR3 is 14 residues. Germline trimming cut 2 bases from V and 5 bases from J; bases unmatched to any gene: 8. Germline V CDR1 and CDR2: SQVTM, ANQGSEA.

The rearrangement joins TRBV4-1 to TRBJ2-7; the match to TRBD2 covers 7 bases. CDR1 is MGHRA, CDR2 YSYEKL, per germline. CDR3 length: 15 amino acids. J lost 0 bases, V lost 0 bases, and 2 bases had no gene match. The CDR3 loop reads CASSQDPGGSYEQYF. CDR3 nucleotide sequence: TGCGCCAGCAGCCAAGATCCGGGGGGCTCCTACGAGCAGTACTTC.

This clonotype has more than one count but fewer than ten. The chain links TRBV28 to TRBJ1-5, with D possibly TRBD1 on 6 matching bases. The germline V gene encodes CDR1 MDHEN and CDR2 SYDVKM. The CDR3 consists of 15 residues. Trimming removed 1 base at V and 7 bases at J, with 14 bases between. The DNA of the CDR3 is TGTGCCAGCAGTTTATCCAGGGGAACGGGACAGCCCCAGCATTTT. Its translation: CASSLSRGTGQPQHF.

This clonotype was observed a few times. The genes are TRBV27 and TRBJ1-1, with 11 nucleotides matching TRBD1. Germline assignment: CDR1 MNHEY and CDR2 SMNVEV (reference sequence). CDR3 length: 16 amino acids. The V and J ends lost 5 bases and 10 bases, in that order; junction bases with no gene match: 15. The CDR3 DNA reads TGTGCCAGCAGTAATGCCCCGGGACAGGGGGATAGGGGAGCTTTCTTT. Its protein is CASSNAPGQGDRGAFF.

The chain joins TRBV27 to TRBJ1-1; no reliable D call. This CDR3 spans 16 amino acids. Germline CDR1 and CDR2: MNHEY and SMNVEV (reference sequence). The V end was cut by 2 bases, the J end by 0 bases, with 13 bases between. This chain's CDR3 is CASSLVQATMNTEAFF. For the CDR3, the DNA is TGTGCCAGCAGTTTAGTTCAGGCGACCATGAACACTGAAGCTTTCTTT.

This clonotype was recorded at least ten times. V gene TRBV11-1 combines with J gene TRBJ2-7, with 10 bases identical to TRBD2. The CDR3 runs to 15 residues. Germline loops: CDR1 SGHAT, CDR2 FQDESV (reference sequence). The junction had 6 bases not matched to a gene; V was cut back by 1 base and J by 6 bases. The chain's CDR3 is CASSLVLAGEGEQYF. The CDR3 nucleotides read TGTGCCAGCAGCTTAGTGCTAGCGGGAGAAGGCGAGCAGTACTTC.